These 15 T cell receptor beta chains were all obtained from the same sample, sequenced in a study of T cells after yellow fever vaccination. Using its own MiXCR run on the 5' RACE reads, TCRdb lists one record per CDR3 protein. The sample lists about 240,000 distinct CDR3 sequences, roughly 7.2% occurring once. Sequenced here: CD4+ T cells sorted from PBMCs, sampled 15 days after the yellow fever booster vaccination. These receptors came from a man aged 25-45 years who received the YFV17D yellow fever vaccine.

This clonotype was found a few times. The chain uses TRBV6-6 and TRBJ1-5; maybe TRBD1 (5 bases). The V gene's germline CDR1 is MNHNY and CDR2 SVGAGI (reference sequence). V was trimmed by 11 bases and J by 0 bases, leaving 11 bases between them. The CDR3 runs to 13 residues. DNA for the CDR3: TGTGCCGGGCGGGGGTATAGCAATCAGCCCCAGCATTTT. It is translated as CAGRGYSNQPQHF.

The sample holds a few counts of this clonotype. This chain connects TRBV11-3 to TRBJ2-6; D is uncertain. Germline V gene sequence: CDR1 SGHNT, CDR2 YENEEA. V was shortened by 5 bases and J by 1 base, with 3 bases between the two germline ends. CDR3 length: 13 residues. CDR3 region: CASSTSGANVLTF. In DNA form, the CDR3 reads TGTGCCAGCAGCACATCTGGGGCCAACGTCCTGACTTTC.

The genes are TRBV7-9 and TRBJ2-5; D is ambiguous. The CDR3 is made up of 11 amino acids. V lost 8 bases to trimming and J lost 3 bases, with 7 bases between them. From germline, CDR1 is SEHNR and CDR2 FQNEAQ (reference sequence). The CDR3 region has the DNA TGTGCCAGCGGAATCGAAGAGACCCAGTACTTC. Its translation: CASGIEETQYF.

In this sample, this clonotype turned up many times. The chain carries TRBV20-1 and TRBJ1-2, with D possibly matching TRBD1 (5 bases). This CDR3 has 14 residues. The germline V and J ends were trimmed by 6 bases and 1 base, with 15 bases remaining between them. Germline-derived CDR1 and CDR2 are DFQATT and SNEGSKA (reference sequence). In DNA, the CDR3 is TGCAGTGCCGGCGGTCAGGGAGATAACTATGGCTACACCTTC. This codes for CSAGGQGDNYGYTF.

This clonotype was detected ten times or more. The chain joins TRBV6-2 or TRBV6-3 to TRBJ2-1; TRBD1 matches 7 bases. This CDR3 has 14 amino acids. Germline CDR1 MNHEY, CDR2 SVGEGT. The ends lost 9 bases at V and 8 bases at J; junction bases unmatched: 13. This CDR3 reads CASKGASIGYEQFF. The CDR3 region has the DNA TGTGCCAGTAAGGGGGCTAGCATTGGCTATGAGCAGTTCTTC.

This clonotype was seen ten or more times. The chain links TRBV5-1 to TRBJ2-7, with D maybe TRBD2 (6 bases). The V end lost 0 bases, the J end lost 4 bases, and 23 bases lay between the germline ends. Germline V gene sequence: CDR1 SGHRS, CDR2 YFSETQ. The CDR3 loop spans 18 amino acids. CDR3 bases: TGCGCCAGCAGCTTGGGCCCCCAGCCCCGACTAGTACAATACGAGCAGTACTTC. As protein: CASSLGPQPRLVQYEQYF.

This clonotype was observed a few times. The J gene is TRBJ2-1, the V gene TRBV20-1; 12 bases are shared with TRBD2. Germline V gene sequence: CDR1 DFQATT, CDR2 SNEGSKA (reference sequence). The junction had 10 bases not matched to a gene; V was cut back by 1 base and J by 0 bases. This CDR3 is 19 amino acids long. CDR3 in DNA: TGCAGTGCTAGAGCTCCCGGGACTAGCGGGCCTAGCTCCTACAATGAGCAGTTCTTC. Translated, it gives CSARAPGTSGPSSYNEQFF.

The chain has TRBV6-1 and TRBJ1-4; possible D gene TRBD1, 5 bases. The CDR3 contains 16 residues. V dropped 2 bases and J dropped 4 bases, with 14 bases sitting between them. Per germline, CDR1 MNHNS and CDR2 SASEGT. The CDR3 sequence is CASSELRGHINEKLFF. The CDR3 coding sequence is TGTGCCAGCAGTGAACTGAGAGGACACATTAATGAAAAACTGTTTTTT.

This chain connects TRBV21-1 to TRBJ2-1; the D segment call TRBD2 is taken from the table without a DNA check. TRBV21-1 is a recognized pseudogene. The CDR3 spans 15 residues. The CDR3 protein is CASSRDYQSYNEQFF. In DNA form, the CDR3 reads TGTGCCAGCAGCAGGGACTACCAATCCTACAATGAGCAGTTCTTC.

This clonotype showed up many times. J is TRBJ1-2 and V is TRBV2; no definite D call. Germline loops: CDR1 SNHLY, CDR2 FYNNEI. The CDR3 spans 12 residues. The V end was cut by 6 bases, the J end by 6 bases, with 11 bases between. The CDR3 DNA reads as TGTGCCAGCAGGATAACAGAGAATGGCTACACCTTC. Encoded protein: CASRITENGYTF.

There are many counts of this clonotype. The CDR3 DNA sequence: TGTGCCAGCAGCCGACCGTCGGGGACTAGTAATGAGCAGTTCTTC. It yields the protein CASSRPSGTSNEQFF. The chain joins TRBV12-3 or TRBV12-4 to TRBJ2-1; 8 nucleotides line up with TRBD2. V lost 6 bases to trimming and J lost 7 bases; unmatched junction nucleotides: 11. This CDR3 contains 15 residues.

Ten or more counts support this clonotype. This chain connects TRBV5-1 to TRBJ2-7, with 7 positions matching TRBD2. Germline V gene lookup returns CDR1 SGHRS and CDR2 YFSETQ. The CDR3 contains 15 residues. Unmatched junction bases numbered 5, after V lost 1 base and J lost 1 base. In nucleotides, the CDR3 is TGCGCCAGCAGCTTGACGGGGGGAACTTCCTACGAGCAGTACTTC. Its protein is CASSLTGGTSYEQYF.

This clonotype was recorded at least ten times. The CDR3 protein is CAFSDLDGQFF. The CDR3 bases are TGTGCCTTCTCGGACCTGGACGGGCAGTTCTTC. The V call is TRBV30, the J call TRBJ2-1; D unresolved. Germline V gene lookup returns CDR1 GTSNPN and CDR2 SVGIG (reference sequence). The ends were cut back, 7 bases at V and 12 bases at J, with 16 bases in the middle. This CDR3 is built from 11 residues.

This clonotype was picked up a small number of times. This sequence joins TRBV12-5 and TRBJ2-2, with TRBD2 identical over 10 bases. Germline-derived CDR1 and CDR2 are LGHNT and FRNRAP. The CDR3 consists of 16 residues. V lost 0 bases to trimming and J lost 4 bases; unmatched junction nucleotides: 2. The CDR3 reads CASGLVLAGTTGELFF. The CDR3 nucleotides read TGTGCTAGTGGTTTGGTACTAGCGGGGACCACCGGGGAGCTGTTTTTT.

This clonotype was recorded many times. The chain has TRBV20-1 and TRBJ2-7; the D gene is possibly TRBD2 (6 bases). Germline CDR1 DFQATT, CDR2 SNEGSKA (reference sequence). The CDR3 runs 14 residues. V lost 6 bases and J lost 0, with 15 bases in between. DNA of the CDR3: TGCAGTGCCCCGTCGGGACTCATCTCCTACGAGCAGTACTTC. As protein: CSAPSGLISYEQYF.